Sequencing of this T cell receptor beta chain was carried out in a study of shared clonotypes between healthy human individuals. CDR1 is SGHDT, CDR2 YYEEEE, per germline. The CDR3 length is 14 residues. Between the trimmed V and J ends, which lost 0 bases and 5 bases, there was a span of 12 bases. With regard to this clone: Its antigen is still unknown.

Assay used: immunoSEQ multiplex PCR; TCRdb lists only in-frame clones, some missing. The data hold roughly 1 million clones, with about 75% observed a single time. General study findings and limits: When compared with the clonotypes that were shared by all four sorted-subset donors, the non-shared clonotypes turned out to have lower generation probabilities.

The sequence was obtained from a man aged 18 to 30 in good health. The sample was memory CD4+ T cells sorted from blood. The subset: CD45RA-negative fraction. The chain employs TRBV5-6 and TRBJ2-7, with D maybe TRBD1 (6 bases). The CDR3 nucleotides read TGTGCCAGCAGCTTGGTAGGACAGCTACACGAGCAGTACTTC. This translates into CASSLVGQLHEQYF.